This section outlines one TCR beta chain sequence together with its context. Its antigen is as yet unknown. CDR1 MRHNA and CDR2 SNTAGT come from the germline V gene. CDR3 size: 16 residues. Deletions cut 6 bases from V and 6 bases from J, with 21 bases between. Time point in this sample: sample taken at primary tumor resection. Frozen PBMC, nontumor lung or tumor provided whole RNA, which was sequenced unsorted. These data come from a study of spatial heterogeneity in lung cancer. TCR cDNA molecules each had a unique molecular identifier. TCRdb redid the calling of the 5' RACE reads with MiXCR, one entry per CDR3 protein. The sample holds roughly 40,000 distinct CDR3 sequences, 6% to 7% seen once. Points from the study as a whole: Blood carried ubiquitous expanded tumor TCRs more at resection than follow-up.

Source: PBMCs, taken at surgery. The chain carries TRBV6-4 and TRBJ1-5, with TRBD1 as a possible D gene (5 bases). The source of this sequence is a female donor with early-stage non-small cell lung cancer. The CDR3 loop reads CASSYPDPGISQPQHF. CDR3 DNA sequence: TGTGCCAGCAGCTACCCTGACCCAGGGATAAGTCAGCCCCAGCATTTT.